The T cell receptor (beta chain) under discussion was sequenced for a study of glioma-infiltrating T cells after dendritic cell vaccination. Study details: Three intradermal dendritic cell vaccine injections were given every two weeks. Points from the study as a whole: Survival was not directly related to TCR clonality in these patients.

Looked up from germline, CDR1 is SNHLY and CDR2 is FYNNEI. The ends were cut back, 6 bases at V and 7 bases at J, with 10 bases in the middle. The CDR3 runs to 13 residues. This clone has only a few counts. Its specificity is not known. Measured with immunoSEQ multiplex PCR; TCRdb has only the in-frame clones, and not every one. The repertoire holds about 87,000 clones, with around 83% as singletons. Stated time point: after dendritic cell vaccination, including at tumor progression/relapse. Sequences were derived from blood, sampled after dendritic cell vaccination. The TCR was taken from a human donor with glioblastoma. The J gene is TRBJ1-6, the V gene TRBV2; D remains ambiguous. CDR3 coding DNA: TGTGCCAGCAGACCCACAGAGAATTCACCCCTCCACTTT. Its protein is CASRPTENSPLHF.